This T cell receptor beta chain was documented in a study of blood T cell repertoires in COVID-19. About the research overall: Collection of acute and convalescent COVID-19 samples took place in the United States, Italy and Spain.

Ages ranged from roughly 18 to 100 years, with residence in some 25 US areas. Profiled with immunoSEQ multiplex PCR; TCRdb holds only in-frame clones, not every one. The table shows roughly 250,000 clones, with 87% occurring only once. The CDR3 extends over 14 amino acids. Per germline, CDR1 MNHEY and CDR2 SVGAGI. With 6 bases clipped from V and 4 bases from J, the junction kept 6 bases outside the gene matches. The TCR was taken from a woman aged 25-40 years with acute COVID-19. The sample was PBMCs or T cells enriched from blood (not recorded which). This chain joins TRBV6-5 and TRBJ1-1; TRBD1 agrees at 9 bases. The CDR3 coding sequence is TGTGCCAGCAGCCCCGGGACAGGGAGCACTGAAGCTTTCTTT. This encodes CASSPGTGSTEAFF.